These 4 T cell receptor beta chains share one sample of origin, sequenced in a study of T cell repertoires in cytomegalovirus infection. Using its own MiXCR run on the reads, TCRdb lists one record per CDR3 protein. The profile shows some 450,000 distinct CDR3 sequences, 31% of them singletons. Sequences were obtained from PBMCs. The receptors were sampled from a human donor in good health (CMV status not recorded). Some clones in this sample may be carry-over from other donors' samples.

This rearrangement joins TRBV7-4 to TRBJ1-4; a possible D gene is TRBD1 (6 bases). Looked up from germline, CDR1 is SGHVT and CDR2 is SQSDAQ. CDR3 size: 17 residues. Trimming cost V 4 bases and J 8 bases, with 23 bases left between them. This CDR3 is CASSSPRVGGAQEKLFF. The CDR3 bases are TGTGCCAGCAGCTCACCCCGGGTGGGGGGGGCGCAAGAAAAACTGTTTTTT.

J is TRBJ2-1 and V is TRBV19; TRBD2 agrees at 12 bases. The CDR3 is 13 amino acids. CDR1 and CDR2 (germline): LNHDA, SQIVND (reference sequence). J was trimmed by 7 bases and V by 10 bases; bases with no gene match: 5. The CDR3 spells CATTSGGWNEQFF. The CDR3 DNA is TGTGCCACCACTAGCGGGGGGTGGAATGAGCAGTTCTTC.

This clonotype has more than one count but fewer than ten. The chain is built from TRBV7-2 and TRBJ1-6, with TRBD1 matching over 7 bases. The J segment lost 0 bases and the V segment lost 4 bases, leaving 6 bases of the junction unmatched. CDR3 length: 17 amino acids. Germline V CDR1 and CDR2: SGHTA, FQGNSA. Here the CDR3 reads CASSWDSQSSYNSPLHF. DNA of the CDR3: TGTGCCAGCAGCTGGGACAGCCAGAGCTCCTATAATTCACCCCTCCACTTT.

This chain joins TRBV11-2 and TRBJ1-1; D is undetermined. This CDR3 is 18 amino acids long. The V end lost 2 bases, the J end lost 1 base, and 20 bases lay between the germline ends. Germline CDR1 is SGHAT and CDR2 is FQNNGV. The CDR3 DNA reads as TGTGCCAGCAGCTTAAGGGCCAAAGGTCCGGGTGCGAACACTGAAGCTTTCTTT. As protein: CASSLRAKGPGANTEAFF.